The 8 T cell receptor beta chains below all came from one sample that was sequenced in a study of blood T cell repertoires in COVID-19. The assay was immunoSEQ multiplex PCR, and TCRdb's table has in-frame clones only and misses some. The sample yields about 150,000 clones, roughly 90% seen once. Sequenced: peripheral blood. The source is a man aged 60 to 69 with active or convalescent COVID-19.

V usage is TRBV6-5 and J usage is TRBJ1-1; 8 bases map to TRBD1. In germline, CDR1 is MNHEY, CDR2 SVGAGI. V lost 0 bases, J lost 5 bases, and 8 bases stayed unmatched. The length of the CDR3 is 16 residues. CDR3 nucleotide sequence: TGTGCCAGCAGTTACTCGATAGGGACAGGTAGGACTGAAGCTTTCTTT. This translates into CASSYSIGTGRTEAFF.

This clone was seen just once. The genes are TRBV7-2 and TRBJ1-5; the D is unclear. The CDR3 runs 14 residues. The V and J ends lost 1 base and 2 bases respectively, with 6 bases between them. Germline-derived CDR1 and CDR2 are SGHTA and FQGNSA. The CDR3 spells CASSLVRGNQPQHF. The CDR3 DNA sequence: TGTGCCAGCAGCTTAGTGCGGGGCAATCAGCCCCAGCATTTT. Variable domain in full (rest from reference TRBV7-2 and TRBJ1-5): GAGVSQSPSNKVTEKGKDVELRCDPISGHTALYWYRQSLGQGLEFLIYFQGNSAPDKSGLPSDRFSAERTGGSVSTLTIQRTQQEDSAVYLCASSLVRGNQPQHFGDGTRLSIL.

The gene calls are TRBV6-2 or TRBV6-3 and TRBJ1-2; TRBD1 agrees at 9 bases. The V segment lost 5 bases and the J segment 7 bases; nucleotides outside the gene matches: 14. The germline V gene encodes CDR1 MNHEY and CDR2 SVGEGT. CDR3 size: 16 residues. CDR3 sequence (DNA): TGTGCCAGCAGTCTGAACCTACCGGGACAGGGATCTGGCTACACCTTC. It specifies CASSLNLPGQGSGYTF.

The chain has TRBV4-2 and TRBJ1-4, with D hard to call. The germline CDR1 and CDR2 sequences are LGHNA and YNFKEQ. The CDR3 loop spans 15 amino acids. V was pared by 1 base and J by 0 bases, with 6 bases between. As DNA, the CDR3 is TGTGCCAGCAGCCAAGGAGTTGCAACTAATGAAAAACTGTTTTTT. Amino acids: CASSQGVATNEKLFF.

The CDR3 region is CASSTTSPAYEQYF. The CDR3 nucleotides read TGTGCCAGCAGTACGACTAGCCCTGCCTACGAGCAGTACTTC. The chain joins TRBV6-2 or TRBV6-3 to TRBJ2-7, with 7 nucleotides matching TRBD2. The V segment lost 5 bases and the J segment 2 bases; nucleotides outside the gene matches: 6. The CDR3 consists of 14 residues. Germline V lookup: CDR1 MNHEY, CDR2 SVGEGT.

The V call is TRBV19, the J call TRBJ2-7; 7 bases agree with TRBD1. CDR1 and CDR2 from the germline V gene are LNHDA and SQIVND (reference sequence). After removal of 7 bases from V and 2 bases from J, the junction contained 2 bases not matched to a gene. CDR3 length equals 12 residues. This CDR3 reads CASTDRAYEQYF. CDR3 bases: TGTGCCAGTACCGACAGGGCCTACGAGCAGTACTTC.

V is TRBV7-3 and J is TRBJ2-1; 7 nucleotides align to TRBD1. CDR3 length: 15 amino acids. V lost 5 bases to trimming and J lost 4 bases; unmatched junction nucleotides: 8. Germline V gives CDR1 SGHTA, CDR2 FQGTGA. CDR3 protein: CASSEAGTAYNEQFF. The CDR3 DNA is TGTGCCAGCAGCGAAGCCGGGACAGCTTACAATGAGCAGTTCTTC.

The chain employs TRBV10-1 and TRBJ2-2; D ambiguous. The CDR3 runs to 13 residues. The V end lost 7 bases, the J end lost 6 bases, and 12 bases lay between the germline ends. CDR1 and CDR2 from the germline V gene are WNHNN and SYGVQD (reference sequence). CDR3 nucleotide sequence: TGCGCCAGCACCGCCGGTAGCTCCGGGGAGCTGTTTTTT. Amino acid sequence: CASTAGSSGELFF.